This T cell receptor (beta chain) derives from a study of cytomegalovirus exposure and HLA in healthy donors. The overall study: The same platform was used for the 130 or so validation repertoires as for the roughly 660 first-cohort repertoires, as reported in a later analysis.

Libraries were prepared by immunoSEQ multiplex PCR; TCRdb keeps only in-frame clonotypes and omits some of them. The data show 140,000 to 150,000 clones, with about 94% seen just once and over 1.5% held by the top ten. Study-wide results and caveats: First-cohort TCR clusters were later found to tend to co-occur in the roughly 130 validation repertoires. Testing in vitro showed a few CMV-associated chains specific for CMV antigens. Overall, around 160 TCR beta chains were annotated as cytomegalovirus-associated.

For this clone: Antigen specificity is unknown.

Germline V gene lookup returns CDR1 SQVTM and CDR2 ANQGSEA. Trimming took 6 bases from V and 6 from J; bases not matched to a gene: 6. This CDR3 is 13 amino acids long. This TCR derives from a man aged 18 to 35 in good health and CMV-seropositive. Sequencing was done on a sample of PBMCs. This sequence joins TRBV29-1 and TRBJ2-1; 9 nucleotides match TRBD1. The CDR3 nucleotides read TGCAGCGTAGCCGGGACAGGGTTCAATGAGCAGTTCTTC. It codes for CSVAGTGFNEQFF.